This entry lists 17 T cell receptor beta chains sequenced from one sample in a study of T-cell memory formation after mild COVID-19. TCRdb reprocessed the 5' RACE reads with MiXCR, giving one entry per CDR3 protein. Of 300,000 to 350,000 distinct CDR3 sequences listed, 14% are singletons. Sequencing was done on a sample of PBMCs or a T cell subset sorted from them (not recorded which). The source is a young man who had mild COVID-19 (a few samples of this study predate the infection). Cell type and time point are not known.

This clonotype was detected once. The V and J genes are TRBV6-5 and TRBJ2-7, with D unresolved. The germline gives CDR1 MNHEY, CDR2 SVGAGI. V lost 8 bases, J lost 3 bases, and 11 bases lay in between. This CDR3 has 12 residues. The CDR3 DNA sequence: TGTGCCAGCTACTCCTTACACTACGAGCAGTACTTC. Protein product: CASYSLHYEQYF.

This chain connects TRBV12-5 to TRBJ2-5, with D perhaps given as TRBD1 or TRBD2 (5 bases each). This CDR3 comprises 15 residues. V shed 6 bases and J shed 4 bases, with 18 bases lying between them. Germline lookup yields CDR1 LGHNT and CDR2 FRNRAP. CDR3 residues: CASGPGAQTRETQYF. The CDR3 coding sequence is TGTGCTAGTGGGCCCGGGGCCCAAACACGAGAGACCCAGTACTTC.

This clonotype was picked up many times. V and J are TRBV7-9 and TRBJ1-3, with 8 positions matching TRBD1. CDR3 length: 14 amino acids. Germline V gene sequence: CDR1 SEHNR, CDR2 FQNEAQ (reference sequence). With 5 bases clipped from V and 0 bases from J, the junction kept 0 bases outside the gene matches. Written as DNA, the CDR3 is TGTGCCAGCAGCACAGGGGGCTCTGGAAACACCATATATTTT. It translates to CASSTGGSGNTIYF.

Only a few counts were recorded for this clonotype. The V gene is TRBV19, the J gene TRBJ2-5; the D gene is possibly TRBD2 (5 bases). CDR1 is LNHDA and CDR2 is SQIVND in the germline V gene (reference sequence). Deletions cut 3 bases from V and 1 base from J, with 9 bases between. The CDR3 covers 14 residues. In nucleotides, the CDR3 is TGTGCCAGTAGTATCTTGGGAGCCCAAGAGACCCAGTACTTC. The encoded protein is CASSILGAQETQYF.

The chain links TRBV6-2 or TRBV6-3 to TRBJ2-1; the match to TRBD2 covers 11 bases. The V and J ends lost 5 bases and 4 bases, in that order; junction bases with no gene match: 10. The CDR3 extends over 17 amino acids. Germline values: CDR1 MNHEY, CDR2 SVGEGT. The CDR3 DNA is TGTGCCAGCAGTCCCCGCCTAGCGGGGGGTATATACAATGAGCAGTTCTTC. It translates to CASSPRLAGGIYNEQFF.

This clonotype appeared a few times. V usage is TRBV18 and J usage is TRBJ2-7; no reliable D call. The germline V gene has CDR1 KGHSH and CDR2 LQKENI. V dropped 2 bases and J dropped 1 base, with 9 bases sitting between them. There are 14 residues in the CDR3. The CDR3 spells CASSPIAPSYEQYV. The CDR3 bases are TGTGCCAGCTCACCAATTGCCCCTTCCTACGAGCAGTACGTC.

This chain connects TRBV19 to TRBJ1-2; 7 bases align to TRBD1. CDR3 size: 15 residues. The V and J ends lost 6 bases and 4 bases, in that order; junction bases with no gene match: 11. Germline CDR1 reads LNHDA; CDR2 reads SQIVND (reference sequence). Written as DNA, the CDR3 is TGTGCCAGTAGCACCGCCGGGACAGCCTTCTATGGCTACACCTTC. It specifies CASSTAGTAFYGYTF.

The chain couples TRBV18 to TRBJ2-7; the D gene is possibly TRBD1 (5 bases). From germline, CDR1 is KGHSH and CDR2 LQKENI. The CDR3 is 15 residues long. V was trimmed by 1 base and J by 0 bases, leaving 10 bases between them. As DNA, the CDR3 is TGTGCCAGCTCACCACGGTCCGGACACTCCTACGAGCAGTACTTC. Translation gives CASSPRSGHSYEQYF.

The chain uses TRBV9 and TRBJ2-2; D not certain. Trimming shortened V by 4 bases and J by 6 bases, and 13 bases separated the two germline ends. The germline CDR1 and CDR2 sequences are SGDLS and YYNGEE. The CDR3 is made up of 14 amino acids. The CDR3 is CASSLSYGPGELFF. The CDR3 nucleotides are TGTGCCAGCAGCCTTAGCTACGGGCCCGGGGAGCTGTTTTTT. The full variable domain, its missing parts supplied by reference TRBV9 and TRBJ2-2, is DSGVTQTPKHLITATGQRVTLRCSPRSGDLSVYWYQQSLDQGLQFLIQYYNGEERAKGNILERFSAQQFPDLHSELNLSSLELGDSALYFCASSLSYGPGELFFGEGSRLTVL.

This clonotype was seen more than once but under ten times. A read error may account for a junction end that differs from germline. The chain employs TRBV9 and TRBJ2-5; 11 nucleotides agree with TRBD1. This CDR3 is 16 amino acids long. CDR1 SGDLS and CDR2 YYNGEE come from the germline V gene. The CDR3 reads CASSVDGQGAQKTQYF. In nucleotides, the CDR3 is TGTGCCAGCAGCGTGGACGGACAGGGGGCCCAAAAGACCCAGTACTTC.

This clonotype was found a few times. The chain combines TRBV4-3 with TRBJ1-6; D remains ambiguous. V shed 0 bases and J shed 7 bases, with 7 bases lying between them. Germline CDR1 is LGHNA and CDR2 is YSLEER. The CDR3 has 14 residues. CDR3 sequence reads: CASSQDFGNSPLHF. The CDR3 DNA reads TGCGCCAGCAGCCAAGACTTCGGGAATTCACCCCTCCACTTT.

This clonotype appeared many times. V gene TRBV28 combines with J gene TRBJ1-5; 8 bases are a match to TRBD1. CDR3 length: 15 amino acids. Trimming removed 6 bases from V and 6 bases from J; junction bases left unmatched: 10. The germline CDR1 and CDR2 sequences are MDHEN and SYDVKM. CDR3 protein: CASSLGGQDPQPQHF. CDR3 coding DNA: TGTGCCAGCAGCCTGGGGGGACAGGATCCTCAGCCCCAGCATTTT.

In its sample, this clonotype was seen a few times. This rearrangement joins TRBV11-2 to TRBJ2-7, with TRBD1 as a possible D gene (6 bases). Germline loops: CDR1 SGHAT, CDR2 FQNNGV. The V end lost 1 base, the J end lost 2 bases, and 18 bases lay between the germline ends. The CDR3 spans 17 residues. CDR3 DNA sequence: TGTGCCAGCAGCTTAGGGGGATATACAGGGATTCCCTACGAGCAGTACTTC. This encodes CASSLGGYTGIPYEQYF.

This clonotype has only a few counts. In nucleotides, the CDR3 is TGTGCCAGCAGTGAATATGGCCAGCAAGAGACCCAGTACTTC. Translating gives CASSEYGQQETQYF. This chain links TRBV25-1 with TRBJ2-5; no reliable D call. Germline loops: CDR1 MGHDK, CDR2 SYGVNS. CDR3 length equals 14 residues. Trimming stripped 0 bases from V and 2 bases from J, with 7 bases between.

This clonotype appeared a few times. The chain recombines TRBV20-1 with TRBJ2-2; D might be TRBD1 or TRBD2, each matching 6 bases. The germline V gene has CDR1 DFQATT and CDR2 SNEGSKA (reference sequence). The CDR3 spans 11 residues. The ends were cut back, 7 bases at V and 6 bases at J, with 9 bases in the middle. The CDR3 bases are TGCAGTGTGAGGGGGGCCGGGGAGCTGTTTTTT. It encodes CSVRGAGELFF.

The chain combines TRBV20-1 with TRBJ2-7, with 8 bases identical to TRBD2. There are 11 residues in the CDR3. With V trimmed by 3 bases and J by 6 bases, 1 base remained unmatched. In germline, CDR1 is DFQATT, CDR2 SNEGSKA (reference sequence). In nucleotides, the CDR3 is TGCAGTGCTAGCAGCGGGGGCGAGCAGTACGTC. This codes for CSASSGGEQYV.

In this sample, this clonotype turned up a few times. The DNA of the CDR3 is TGTGCCAGCAGCCCGACAGGGCTAGGGGAGACCCAGTACTTC. It specifies CASSPTGLGETQYF. The rearrangement links TRBV6-2 or TRBV6-3 to TRBJ2-5, with 7 nucleotides matching TRBD1. CDR1 is MNHEY, CDR2 SVGEGT, per germline. The CDR3 runs 14 residues. The ends lost 6 bases at V and 5 bases at J; junction bases unmatched: 9.